The entry that follows covers one T cell receptor beta chain sequence. The table came from immunoSEQ multiplex PCR; TCRdb's copy has only in-frame clones and leaves some out. Of tens of thousands of clones in the sample, less than 90% were seen once. No infections or other immune events were documented during collection. The data belong to a study of identifying expanded T cells in peripheral blood. V lost 3 bases and J 3 bases, leaving 3 bases between the germline ends. The germline CDR1 and CDR2 sequences are SGDLS and YYNGEE. This CDR3 has 11 amino acids. Sequenced material: blood. The clonotype originates from a person aged 18 to 70 in good health. The chain links TRBV9 to TRBJ1-2; no clear D gene. The CDR3 region has the DNA TGTGCCAGCAGCGCGGACTATGGCTACACCTTC. Its translation is CASSADYGYTF.